What follows are 5 T cell receptor beta chains derived from one specimen sequenced in a study of blood T cells in healthy people across ages (dated by TCRdb to about 2015). The library relied on 5' RACE. The sequencer listed for this sample is Illumina HiSeq 2500. A second PCR of 7 to 11 cycles was performed with a sample-barcoded 5' primer and a J-beta primer mix. The public reads were reprocessed in TCRdb via fastp at Q25 and MiXCR, keeping in-frame beta chains. Entries that share a CDR3 protein sequence are merged under the most common genes and DNA. The sample table holds 1.5 million to 2 million distinct CDR3 sequences, of which approximately 30% were seen once. Together, the top ten hold 6.5% to 8.5% of the sample. Sequenced sample: blood. These receptors all come from a woman aged 30 to 39 in good health.

This clonotype was detected only a few times. The chain couples TRBV29-1 to TRBJ1-1, with D hard to call. Germline values: CDR1 SQVTM, CDR2 ANQGSEA. V lost 0 bases, J lost 4 bases, and 9 bases lay in between. This CDR3 spans 13 amino acids. The CDR3 region is CSVEEAWTTEAFF. The CDR3 nucleotides read TGCAGCGTTGAAGAGGCTTGGACCACTGAAGCTTTCTTT.

The table lists this clonotype with a few counts. The chain recombines TRBV12-3 or TRBV12-4 with TRBJ1-2; D is unclear. The V gene lost 1 base and the J gene lost 8 bases, with 17 bases spanning the gap. The length of the CDR3 is 15 residues. The CDR3 DNA sequence: TGTGCCAGCAGTTTAGAGCCAAGGCCCTGGTGGGGCTACACCTTC. Its protein is CASSLEPRPWWGYTF.

The V gene is TRBV29-1, the J gene TRBJ2-2, with D possibly being TRBD2 (6 bases). Germline V gives CDR1 SQVTM, CDR2 ANQGSEA. This CDR3 spans 14 amino acids. V was trimmed by 7 bases and J by 3 bases, leaving 15 bases between them. CDR3 sequence reads: CSGNFGGYTGELFF. CDR3 coding DNA: TGCAGCGGAAATTTTGGGGGGTACACCGGGGAGCTGTTTTTT.

Points on this clonotype: With a much larger clone just one base away, this may be a read error. The chain carries TRBV15 and TRBJ2-4, with 12 nucleotides matching TRBD2. The CDR3 spans 16 residues. Germline CDR1 and CDR2: LNHNV and YYDKDF (reference sequence). V lost 1 base to trimming and J lost 14 bases; unmatched junction nucleotides: 12. The CDR3 nucleotides read TGTGCCACCAGCAGAGCGGGAGGACTAGCGGGAAGAGAGAAGTACTTC. Its protein is CATSRAGGLAGREKYF.

The chain combines TRBV2 with TRBJ2-3, with 10 bases matching TRBD2. The V and J ends lost 4 bases and 9 bases, in that order; junction bases with no gene match: 7. This CDR3 has 14 amino acids. Germline V gene data show CDR1 as SNHLY and CDR2 as FYNNEI. The CDR3 region has the DNA TGTGCCAGCAGTGGGACTAGCGGTGGAAACACGCAGTATTTT. Its translation is CASSGTSGGNTQYF.